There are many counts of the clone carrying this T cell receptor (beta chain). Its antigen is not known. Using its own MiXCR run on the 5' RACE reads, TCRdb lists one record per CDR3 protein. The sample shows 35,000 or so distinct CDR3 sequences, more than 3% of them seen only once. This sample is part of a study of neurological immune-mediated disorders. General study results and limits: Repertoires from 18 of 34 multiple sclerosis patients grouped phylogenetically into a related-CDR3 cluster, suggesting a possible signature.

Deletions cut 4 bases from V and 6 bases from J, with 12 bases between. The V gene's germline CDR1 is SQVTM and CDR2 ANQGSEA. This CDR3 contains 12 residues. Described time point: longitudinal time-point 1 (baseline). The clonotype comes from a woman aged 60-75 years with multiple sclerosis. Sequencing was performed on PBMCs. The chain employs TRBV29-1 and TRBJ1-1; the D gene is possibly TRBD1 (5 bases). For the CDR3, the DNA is TGCAGCGTTGTATCGGGGCCCCCTGAAGCTTTCTTT. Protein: CSVVSGPPEAFF. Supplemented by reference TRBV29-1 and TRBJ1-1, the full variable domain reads SAVISQKPSRDICQRGTSLTIQCQVDSQVTMMFWYRQQPGQSLTLIATANQGSEATYESGFVIDKFPISRPNLTFSTLTVSNMSPEDSSIYLCSVVSGPPEAFFGQGTRLTVV.